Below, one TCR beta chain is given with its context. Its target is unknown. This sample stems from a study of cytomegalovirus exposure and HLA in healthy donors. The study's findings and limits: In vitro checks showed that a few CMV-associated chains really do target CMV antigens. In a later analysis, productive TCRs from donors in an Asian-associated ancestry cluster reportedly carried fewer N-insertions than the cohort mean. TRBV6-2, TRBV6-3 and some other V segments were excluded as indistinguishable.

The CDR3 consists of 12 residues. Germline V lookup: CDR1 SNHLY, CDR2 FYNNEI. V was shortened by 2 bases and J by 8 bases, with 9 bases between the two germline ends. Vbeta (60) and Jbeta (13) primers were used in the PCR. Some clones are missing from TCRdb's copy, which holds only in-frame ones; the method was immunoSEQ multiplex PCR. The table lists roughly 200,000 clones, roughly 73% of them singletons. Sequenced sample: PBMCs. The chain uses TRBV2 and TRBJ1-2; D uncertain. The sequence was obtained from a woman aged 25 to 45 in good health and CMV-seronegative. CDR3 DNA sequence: TGTGCCAGCAGTGAATCGGGGTGGGGCTACACCTTC. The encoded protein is CASSESGWGYTF.